The 15 T cell receptor beta chains given below trace back to one sample, sequenced in a study of cytomegalovirus exposure and HLA in healthy donors. PCR primers comprised 60 Vbeta and 13 Jbeta primers. Only in-frame clones appear in the TCRdb table, and some are missing; sequencing was by immunoSEQ multiplex PCR. The table has roughly 180,000 clones, about 77% seen once; the top ten hold about 2.6%. The sequencing sample was made of PBMCs. These receptors were taken from a female donor in good health and CMV-seronegative.

The chain has TRBV4-1 and TRBJ2-5; tentative D call: TRBD2 (6 bases). The DNA end is a closer match to TRBJ2-7, so the J assignment may be wrong. CDR1 is MGHRA and CDR2 is YSYEKL in the germline V gene. This CDR3 has 15 residues. DNA for the CDR3: TGCGCCAGCAGCCAGACGCCGGGACTTTCCTACGAGCAGTACTTC. Protein: CASSQTPGLSYEQYF.

This chain uses TRBV7-7 with TRBJ2-5, with 8 bases lining up with TRBD2. Germline V gene data show CDR1 as SSHAT and CDR2 as FNYEAQ (reference sequence). The CDR3 spans 15 residues. V lost 5 bases to trimming and J lost 2 bases; unmatched junction nucleotides: 7. This CDR3 is CASSTGGAPQETQYF. As DNA, the CDR3 is TGTGCCAGCAGCACCGGGGGGGCGCCGCAAGAGACCCAGTACTTC.

The chain has TRBV9 and TRBJ2-5, with TRBD1 matching over 8 bases. CDR3 length: 16 residues. The V segment lost 0 bases and the J segment 0 bases; nucleotides outside the gene matches: 4. Germline lookup yields CDR1 SGDLS and CDR2 YYNGEE. CDR3 bases: TGTGCCAGCAGCGTAGGGAGGGACAGGTACCAAGAGACCCAGTACTTC. Protein product: CASSVGRDRYQETQYF. Combining the CDR3 with reference TRBV9 and TRBJ2-5 gives the whole variable domain DSGVTQTPKHLITATGQRVTLRCSPRSGDLSVYWYQQSLDQGLQFLIQYYNGEERAKGNILERFSAQQFPDLHSELNLSSLELGDSALYFCASSVGRDRYQETQYFGPGTRLLVL.

The chain employs TRBV4-3 and TRBJ2-5; TRBD2 matches 7 bases. The J call is doubtful: the DNA matches TRBJ2-7 better. This CDR3 comprises 15 residues. Looked up from germline, CDR1 is LGHNA and CDR2 is YSLEER. In nucleotides, the CDR3 is TGCGCCAGCAGCCAAGGAGGAGGGAGGGCTAACGAGCAGTACTTC. It codes for CASSQGGGRANEQYF.

Of note for this clone: The germline gene is not matched at one end of the junction; a read error may be the cause. This rearrangement joins TRBV13 to TRBJ2-5; D ambiguous. There are 15 residues in the CDR3. Looked up from germline, CDR1 is PRHDT and CDR2 is FYEKMQ (reference sequence). In DNA form, the CDR3 reads TGTGCCAGCAGCCGAAATATACACCACCAACAGACCCAGTACTTC. Its translation is CASSRNIHHQQTQYF.

The rearrangement uses TRBV7-9 and TRBJ2-6; 9 positions match TRBD1. This CDR3 is 18 amino acids long. Germline CDR1 is SEHNR and CDR2 is FQNEAQ (reference sequence). V lost 5 bases to trimming and J lost 0 bases; unmatched junction nucleotides: 8. The CDR3 bases are TGTGCCAGCAGCACCGGGACAGGGTGGGGCTCTGGGGCCAACGTCCTGACTTTC. Amino acids: CASSTGTGWGSGANVLTF.

The V call is TRBV9, the J call TRBJ2-1, with 13 bases that match TRBD2. The length of the CDR3 is 17 residues. CDR1 and CDR2 from the germline V gene are SGDLS and YYNGEE. Losses at the gene ends were 4 bases for V and 0 bases for J; bases not matched to a gene: 4. CDR3 DNA sequence: TGTGCCAGCAGCCCCTGGACTAGCGGGAGCTCCTACAATGAGCAGTTCTTC. It is translated as CASSPWTSGSSYNEQFF.

This chain uses TRBV19 with TRBJ2-1; D is uncertain. The V and J ends lost 4 bases and 5 bases respectively, with 3 bases between them. The CDR3 consists of 11 residues. Per the germline V gene, CDR1 is LNHDA and CDR2 is SQIVND (reference sequence). CDR3 sequence: CASSSNNEQFF. In DNA form, the CDR3 reads TGTGCCAGTAGTAGTAACAATGAGCAGTTCTTC.

The CDR3 sequence is CASSYSMAGPGGYTF. CDR3 DNA sequence: TGTGCCAGCAGTTACTCGATGGCGGGACCCGGTGGCTACACCTTC. This chain connects TRBV6-5 to TRBJ1-2; D is possibly TRBD1 (5 bases). Trimming pared 0 bases from V and 7 bases from J, leaving 15 bases between. This CDR3 region has 15 residues. Germline V lookup: CDR1 MNHEY, CDR2 SVGAGI.

The chain employs TRBV19 and TRBJ2-6, with D uncertain. Germline V lookup: CDR1 LNHDA, CDR2 SQIVND (reference sequence). Trimming pared 7 bases from V and 1 base from J, leaving 5 bases between. This CDR3 region has 13 residues. CDR3 protein: CASTGSGANVLTF. The CDR3, as DNA: TGTGCCAGTACCGGGTCTGGGGCCAACGTCCTGACTTTC.

The chain combines TRBV9 with TRBJ2-1, with a weak D call TRBD2 (6 bases). V lost 2 bases to trimming and J lost 4 bases, with 16 bases between them. The CDR3 runs to 16 residues. The germline V gene has CDR1 SGDLS and CDR2 YYNGEE. Here the CDR3 DNA reads TGTGCCAGCAGCGTGGGGCGGAGGGGCGCGTACAATGAGCAGTTCTTC. Its protein is CASSVGRRGAYNEQFF.

This clone is a singleton in its sample. This rearrangement joins TRBV2 to TRBJ1-5; 8 bases fit TRBD1. The CDR3 has 14 amino acids. Trimming at V came to 2 bases and at J to 7 bases, leaving 4 bases not matched to a gene. Per the germline V gene, CDR1 is SNHLY and CDR2 is FYNNEI. CDR3 sequence reads: CASSESHRGQPQHF. In nucleotides, the CDR3 is TGTGCCAGCAGTGAATCTCACAGGGGGCAGCCCCAGCATTTT.

The chain employs TRBV28 and TRBJ2-5, with 7 bases lining up with TRBD1. This CDR3 spans 16 amino acids. The germline V gene has CDR1 MDHEN and CDR2 SYDVKM. V lost 5 bases to trimming and J lost 0 bases; unmatched junction nucleotides: 9. For the CDR3, the DNA is TGTGCCAGCAGTACCACCAGGGGGAATTACCAAGAGACCCAGTACTTC. Translating gives CASSTTRGNYQETQYF.

CDR3: CASSLWGEYTDTQYF. The CDR3 DNA reads as TGTGCCAGCAGCTTATGGGGGGAGTACACAGATACGCAGTATTTT. V is TRBV7-8 and J is TRBJ2-3; possibly TRBD2 for D (6 bases). The V and J ends lost 2 bases and 2 bases respectively, with 11 bases between them. This CDR3 is 15 amino acids long. CDR1 and CDR2 from the germline V gene are SGHVS and FQNEAQ.

This chain connects TRBV4-1 to TRBJ2-7, with 7 bases lining up with TRBD1. CDR3 size: 16 residues. Germline CDR1 is MGHRA and CDR2 is YSYEKL. V shed 5 bases and J 2 bases; nucleotides not matched to a gene: 12. The CDR3, as DNA: TGCGCCAGCAGCTCCGGAGAGGGACAGCCGACCTACGAGCAGTACTTC. This codes for CASSSGEGQPTYEQYF.